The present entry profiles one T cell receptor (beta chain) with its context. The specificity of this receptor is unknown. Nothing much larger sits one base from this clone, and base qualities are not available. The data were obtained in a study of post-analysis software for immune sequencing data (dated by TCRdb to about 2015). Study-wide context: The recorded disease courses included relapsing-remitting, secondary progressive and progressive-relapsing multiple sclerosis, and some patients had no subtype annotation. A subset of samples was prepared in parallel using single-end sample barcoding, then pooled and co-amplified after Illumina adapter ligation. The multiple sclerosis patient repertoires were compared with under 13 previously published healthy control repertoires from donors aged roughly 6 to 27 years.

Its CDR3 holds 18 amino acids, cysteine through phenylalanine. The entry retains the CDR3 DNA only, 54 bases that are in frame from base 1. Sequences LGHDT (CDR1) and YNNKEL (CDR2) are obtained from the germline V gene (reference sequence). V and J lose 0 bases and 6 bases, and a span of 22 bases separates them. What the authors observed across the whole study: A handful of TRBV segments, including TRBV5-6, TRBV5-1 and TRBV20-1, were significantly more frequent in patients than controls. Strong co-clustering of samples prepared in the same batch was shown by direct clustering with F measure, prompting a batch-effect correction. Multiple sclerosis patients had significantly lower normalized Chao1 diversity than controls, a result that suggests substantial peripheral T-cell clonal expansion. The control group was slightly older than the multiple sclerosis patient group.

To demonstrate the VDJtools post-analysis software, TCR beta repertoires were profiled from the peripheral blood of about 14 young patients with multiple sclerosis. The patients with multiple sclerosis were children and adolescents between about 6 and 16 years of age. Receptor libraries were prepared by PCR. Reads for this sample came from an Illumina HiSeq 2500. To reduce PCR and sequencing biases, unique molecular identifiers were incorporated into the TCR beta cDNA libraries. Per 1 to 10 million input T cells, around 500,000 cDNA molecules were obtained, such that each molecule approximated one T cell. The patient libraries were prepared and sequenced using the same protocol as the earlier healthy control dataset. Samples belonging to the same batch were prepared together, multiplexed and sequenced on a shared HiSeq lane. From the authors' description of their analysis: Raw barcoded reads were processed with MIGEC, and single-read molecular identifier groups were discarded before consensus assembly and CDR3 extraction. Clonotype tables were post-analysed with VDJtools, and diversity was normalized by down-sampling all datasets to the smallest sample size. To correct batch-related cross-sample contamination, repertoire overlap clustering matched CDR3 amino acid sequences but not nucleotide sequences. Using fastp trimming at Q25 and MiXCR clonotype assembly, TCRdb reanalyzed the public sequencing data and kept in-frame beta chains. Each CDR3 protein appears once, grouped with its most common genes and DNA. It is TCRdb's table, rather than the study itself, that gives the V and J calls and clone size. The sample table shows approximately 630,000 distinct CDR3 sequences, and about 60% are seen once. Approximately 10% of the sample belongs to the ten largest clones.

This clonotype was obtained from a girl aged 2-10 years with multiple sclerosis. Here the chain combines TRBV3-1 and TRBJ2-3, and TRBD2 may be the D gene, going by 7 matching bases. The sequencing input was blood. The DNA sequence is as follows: TGTGCCAGCAGCCAAGATGGGGTAACAGGGAGGGAATCCGATACGCAGTATTTT. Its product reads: CASSQDGVTGRESDTQYF.